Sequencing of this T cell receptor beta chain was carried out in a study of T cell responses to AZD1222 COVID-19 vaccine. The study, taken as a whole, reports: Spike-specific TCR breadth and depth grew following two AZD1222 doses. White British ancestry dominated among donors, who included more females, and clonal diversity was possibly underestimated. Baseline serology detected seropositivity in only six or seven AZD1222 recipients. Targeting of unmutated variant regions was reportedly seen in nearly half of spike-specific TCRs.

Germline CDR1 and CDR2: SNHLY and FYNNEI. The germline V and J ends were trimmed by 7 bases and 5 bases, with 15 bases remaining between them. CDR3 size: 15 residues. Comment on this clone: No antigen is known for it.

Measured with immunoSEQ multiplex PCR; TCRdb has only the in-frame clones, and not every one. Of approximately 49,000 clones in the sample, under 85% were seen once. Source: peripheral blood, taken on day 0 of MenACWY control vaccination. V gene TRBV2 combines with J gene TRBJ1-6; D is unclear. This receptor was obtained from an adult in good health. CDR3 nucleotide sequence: TGTGCCAGCATTCGGGTCGAGGGCGATAATTCACCCCTCCACTTT. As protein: CASIRVEGDNSPLHF.